This TCR beta chain was observed in a study of blood T cell repertoires in COVID-19. Original handling: Reference gene primer amplification gave nucleated cell count estimates. Assay used: immunoSEQ multiplex PCR; TCRdb lists only in-frame clones, some missing. Clone size and the V and J calls come from that table; the DNA yielded D and trimming. The table shows over 90,000 clones, with 89% occurring only once. As regards this clone: Within the sample, other DNA sequences also encode this same CDR3.

This CDR3 is built from 13 residues. Germline CDR1 reads MDHEN; CDR2 reads SYDVKM. V was cut by 4 bases and J by 1 base, with 5 bases left in between. Source material: peripheral blood. The V and J genes are TRBV28 and TRBJ2-1, with no clear D. The TCR comes from a woman aged 60-75 years with acute or convalescent COVID-19. The chain's CDR3 is CASSSSSYNEQFF. The CDR3 DNA sequence: TGTGCCAGCAGTTCCTCTTCCTACAATGAGCAGTTCTTC.